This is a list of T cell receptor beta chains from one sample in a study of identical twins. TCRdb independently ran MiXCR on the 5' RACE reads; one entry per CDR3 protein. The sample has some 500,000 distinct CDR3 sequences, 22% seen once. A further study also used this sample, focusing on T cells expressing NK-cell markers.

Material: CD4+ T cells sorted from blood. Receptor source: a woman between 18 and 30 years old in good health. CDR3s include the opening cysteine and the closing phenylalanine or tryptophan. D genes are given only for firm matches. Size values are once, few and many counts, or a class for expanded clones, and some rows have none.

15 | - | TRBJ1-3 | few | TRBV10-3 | TGTGCCATCAGTGAGTCCCTCTCCCTTGGAAACACCATATATTTT | CAISESLSLGNTIYF
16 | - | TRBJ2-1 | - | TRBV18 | TGTGCCAGCTCACCTCTAGCATCGAGCTCCTACAATGAGCAGTTCTTC | CASSPLASSSYNEQFF
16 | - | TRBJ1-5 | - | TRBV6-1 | TGTGCCAGCAGCCCCGGGTTTTCCTTTAGCAATCAGCCCCAGCATTTT | CASSPGFSFSNQPQHF
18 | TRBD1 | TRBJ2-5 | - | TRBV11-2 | TGTGCCAGCAGCTTATATAGGGGGCAGGAAGAAGCTCGAGAGACCCAGTACTTC | CASSLYRGQEEARETQYF
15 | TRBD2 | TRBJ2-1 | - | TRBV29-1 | TGCAGCGTGAGACTAGCGGGAGGGCCAAAGGATGAGCAGTTCTTC | CSVRLAGGPKDEQFF
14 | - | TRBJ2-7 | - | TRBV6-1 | TGTGCCAGAGCTGACAGGGAGGGGAACTACGAGCAGTACTTC | CARADREGNYEQYF
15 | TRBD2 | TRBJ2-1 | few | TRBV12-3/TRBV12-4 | TGTGCCAGCAGCTTACTAGCGGGGGGGGACAATGAGCAGTTCTTC | CASSLLAGGDNEQFF
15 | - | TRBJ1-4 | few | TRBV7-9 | TGTGCCAGCAGCTTAGTCACGGGTCGGGGAGAAAAACTGTTTTTT | CASSLVTGRGEKLFF
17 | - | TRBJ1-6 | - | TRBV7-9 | TGTGCCAGCAGCTTATCAGGACTCCGCTCCTATAATTCACCCCTCCACTTT | CASSLSGLRSYNSPLHF
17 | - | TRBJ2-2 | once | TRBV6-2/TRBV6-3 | TGTGCCACCCTCAGCCACCGGCGCCTCCTCTCCACCGGGGAGCTGTTTTTT | CATLSHRRLLSTGELFF
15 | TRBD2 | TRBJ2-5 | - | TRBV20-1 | TGCAGTGCTAGAAGACTAGCGGGGGAGGGAGAGACCCAGTACTTC | CSARRLAGEGETQYF
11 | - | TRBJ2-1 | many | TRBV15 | TGTGCCACGACAGGATACAATGAGCAGTTCTTC | CATTGYNEQFF
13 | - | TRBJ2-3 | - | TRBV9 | TGTGCCAGCAGCGTAGCTATCACAGATACGCAGTATTTT | CASSVAITDTQYF
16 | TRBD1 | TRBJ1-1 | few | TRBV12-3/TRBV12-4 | TGTGCCAGCAGTTACAGGGGGCCCATCCGGAACACTGAAGCTTTCTTT | CASSYRGPIRNTEAFF
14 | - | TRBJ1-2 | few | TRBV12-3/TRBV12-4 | TGTGCCAGCAGTTTATTCGGACCCAACTATGGCTACACCTTC | CASSLFGPNYGYTF
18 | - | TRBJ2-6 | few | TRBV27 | TGTGCCAGCAGCGGGCTTCGACAGATCTTCTCTGGGGCCAACGTCCTGACTTTC | CASSGLRQIFSGANVLTF
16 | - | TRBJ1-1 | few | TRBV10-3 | TGTGCCATCAGTGGCCCTCAGAGCGTAGGACAGACTGAAGCTTTCTTT | CAISGPQSVGQTEAFF
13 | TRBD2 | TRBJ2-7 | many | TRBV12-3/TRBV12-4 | TGTGCCAGCAGTTTTGCGGGAGCCTACGAGCAGTACTTC | CASSFAGAYEQYF
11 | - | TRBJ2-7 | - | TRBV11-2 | TGTGCCAGCAGCTCACAGCAAAGGAAGTACTTC | CASSSQQRKYF
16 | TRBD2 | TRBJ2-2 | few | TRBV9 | TGTGCCAGCAGCGTGACTAGCGGGATTTTCACCGGGGAGCTGTTTTTT | CASSVTSGIFTGELFF
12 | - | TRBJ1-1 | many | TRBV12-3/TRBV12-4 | TGTGCCAGCAAAGAGAGCAACACTGAAGCTTTCTTT | CASKESNTEAFF
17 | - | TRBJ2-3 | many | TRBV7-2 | TGTGCCAGCAGCTTAGTTAGATTAGCGGACTACACAGATACGCAGTATTTT | CASSLVRLADYTDTQYF
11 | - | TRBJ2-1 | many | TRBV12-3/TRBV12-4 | TGTGCCAGCAGAAGGACCGAGCCTTTGTTCTTC | CASRRTEPLFF
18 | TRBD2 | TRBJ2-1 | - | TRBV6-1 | TGTGCCAGACATAGCGGGAGTCGAACCCTCGTTTCCTACAATGAGCAGTTCTTC | CARHSGSRTLVSYNEQFF